The 14 T cell receptor beta chains in this list originate from one sample, sequenced in a study of T cell changes during pregnancy in multiple sclerosis. Libraries were prepared by immunoSEQ multiplex PCR; TCRdb keeps only in-frame clonotypes and omits some of them. Altogether tens of thousands of clones are present, 80% to 90% being singletons, with the ten largest covering around 0.38%. The specimen was CD4+ T cells from peripheral blood mononuclear cells, collected in the third trimester of pregnancy. The source of these receptors is a female donor with multiple sclerosis, enrolled in a pregnancy study.

The rearrangement links TRBV30 to TRBJ2-2; no definite D call. Trimming took off 4 bases at V and 7 bases at J, with 13 bases between the two ends. Germline assignment: CDR1 GTSNPN and CDR2 SVGIG (reference sequence). CDR3 length: 13 residues. The CDR3 DNA reads TGTGCCTGGACACTTGGCGGAGACGGGGAGCTGTTTTTT. It codes for CAWTLGGDGELFF.

The chain carries TRBV6-5 and TRBJ1-4, with 7 bases matching TRBD1. This CDR3 spans 14 amino acids. Germline values: CDR1 MNHEY, CDR2 SVGAGI. With V trimmed by 6 bases and J by 4 bases, 5 bases remained unmatched. DNA for the CDR3: TGTGCCAGCAGGACAGGGAAGGGTAATGAAAAACTGTTTTTT. Translating it yields CASRTGKGNEKLFF.

The rearrangement links TRBV18 to TRBJ2-7; maybe TRBD1 (5 bases). CDR3 length equals 13 residues. V was shortened by 5 bases and J by 3 bases, with 11 bases between the two germline ends. Germline-derived CDR1 and CDR2 are KGHSH and LQKENI. The CDR3 loop reads CASSKGANYEQYF. CDR3 nucleotides: TGTGCCAGCTCAAAAGGGGCGAACTACGAGCAGTACTTC.

The rearrangement links TRBV19 to TRBJ1-5, with unresolved D. CDR3 size: 12 residues. CDR1 is LNHDA and CDR2 is SQIVND in the germline V gene (reference sequence). Trimming removed 5 bases from V and 0 bases from J, with 2 bases in between. This CDR3 is CASSYSNQPQHF. For the CDR3, the DNA is TGTGCCAGTAGTTATAGCAATCAGCCCCAGCATTTT.

V gene TRBV2 combines with J gene TRBJ1-6, with 7 bases fitting TRBD1. Germline assignment: CDR1 SNHLY and CDR2 FYNNEI. V lost 3 bases to trimming and J lost 8 bases; unmatched junction nucleotides: 7. CDR3 length: 15 residues. The DNA of the CDR3 is TGTGCCAGCAGTGACACAGGGGCCAGGGATTCACCCCTCCACTTT. This codes for CASSDTGARDSPLHF.

The V call is TRBV19, the J call TRBJ2-1; 8 positions match TRBD2. The V segment lost 7 bases and the J segment 8 bases; nucleotides outside the gene matches: 13. Germline V gene lookup returns CDR1 LNHDA and CDR2 SQIVND (reference sequence). The CDR3 loop spans 15 amino acids. The CDR3 nucleotides are TGTGCCAGTACGCGGGGGGCAAATGGGGGGGATGAGCAGTTCTTC. This translates into CASTRGANGGDEQFF.

The rearrangement uses TRBV18 and TRBJ2-7, with 8 positions matching TRBD2. The junction had 4 bases not matched to a gene; V was cut back by 6 bases and J by 3 bases. This CDR3 is 13 amino acids long. CDR1 is KGHSH, CDR2 LQKENI, per germline. CDR3 sequence reads: CASSFGTSYEQYF. The CDR3 coding sequence is TGTGCCAGCTCCTTCGGGACTAGCTACGAGCAGTACTTC.

For this clone: A junction boundary mismatches the germline segment, possibly from a read error. The chain recombines TRBV7-3 with TRBJ2-7; 7 bases agree with TRBD1. The CDR3 spans 14 residues. CDR1 and CDR2 (germline): SGHTA, FQGTGA. The CDR3 reads CASSKDGTVTKKTF. The CDR3, as DNA: TGTGCCAGCAGCAAAGACGGGACAGTTACTAAGAAGACTTTC.

The gene calls are TRBV10-3 and TRBJ1-2; 7 bases are a match to TRBD1. The CDR3 is 13 amino acids. Trimming took 6 bases from V and 4 from J; bases not matched to a gene: 5. Germline CDR1 ENHRY, CDR2 SYGVKD. The CDR3 sequence is CAISLEGAYGYTF. CDR3 DNA sequence: TGTGCCATCAGCCTCGAGGGGGCCTATGGCTACACCTTC.

The chain joins TRBV4-2 to TRBJ2-1; a possible D gene is TRBD2 (6 bases). Germline loops: CDR1 LGHNA, CDR2 YNFKEQ. The CDR3 has 18 residues. Deletions cut 4 bases from V and 5 bases from J, with 24 bases between. The CDR3 loop reads CASSPPDWVGRGHNEQFF. The CDR3 nucleotides are TGTGCCAGCAGCCCGCCTGACTGGGTGGGGCGGGGTCACAATGAGCAGTTCTTC.

V usage is TRBV6-5 and J usage is TRBJ1-2; TRBD1 agrees at 11 bases. This CDR3 comprises 14 residues. Trimming at V came to 6 bases and at J to 2 bases, leaving 2 bases not matched to a gene. Germline CDR1 is MNHEY and CDR2 is SVGAGI. CDR3 in DNA: TGTGCCAGCAGGAGGGACAGGGGGAACTATGGCTACACCTTC. Translated, it gives CASRRDRGNYGYTF.

The CDR3 protein is CASSPDRGTYEQYF. The CDR3 bases are TGCGCCAGCAGCCCGGACAGGGGAACCTACGAGCAGTACTTC. V usage is TRBV5-1 and J usage is TRBJ2-7, with 9 bases that match TRBD1. The CDR3 spans 14 residues. Germline V gene sequence: CDR1 SGHRS, CDR2 YFSETQ. The V gene end was trimmed by 4 bases and the J gene end by 2 bases; junction bases not matched to a gene: 4.

This clone was counted only a few times. V and J are TRBV18 and TRBJ2-7, with 8 bases identical to TRBD1. Germline CDR1 and CDR2: KGHSH and LQKENI. The ends lost 5 bases at V and 5 bases at J; junction bases unmatched: 5. This CDR3 region has 13 residues. The CDR3 bases are TGTGCCAGCTCAGGACAGGGTAGCGACGAGCAGTACTTC. Translating gives CASSGQGSDEQYF.

The count of this clone is one. The chain links TRBV2 to TRBJ2-7; a possible D gene is TRBD2 (6 bases). The germline V and J ends were trimmed by 10 bases and 3 bases, with 13 bases remaining between them. This CDR3 contains 12 residues. CDR1 is SNHLY, CDR2 FYNNEI, per germline. CDR3 amino acids: CANGGQNYEQYF. The CDR3 DNA reads as TGTGCCAACGGAGGGCAGAACTACGAGCAGTACTTC. Full variable domain (remainder filled in from reference TRBV2 and TRBJ2-7): EPEVTQTPSHQVTQMGQEVILRCVPISNHLYFYWYRQILGQKVEFLVSFYNNEISEKSEIFDDQFSVERPDGSNFTLKIRSTKLEDSAMYFCANGGQNYEQYFGPGTRLTVT.